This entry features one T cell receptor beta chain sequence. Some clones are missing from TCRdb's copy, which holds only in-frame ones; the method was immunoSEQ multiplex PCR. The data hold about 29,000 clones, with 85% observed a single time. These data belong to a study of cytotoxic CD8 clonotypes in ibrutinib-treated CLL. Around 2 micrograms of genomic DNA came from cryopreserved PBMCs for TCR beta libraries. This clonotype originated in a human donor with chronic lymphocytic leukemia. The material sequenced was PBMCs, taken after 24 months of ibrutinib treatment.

For the CDR3, the DNA is TGTGCCAGCAGCTCCAGATTAAGGACAGGGGAAAGGGGTAACACTGAAGCTTTCTTT. Amino acid sequence: CASSSRLRTGERGNTEAFF. The gene calls are TRBV11-2 and TRBJ1-1; 9 bases line up with TRBD1. Trimming removed 4 bases from V and 2 bases from J; junction bases left unmatched: 17. The V gene's germline CDR1 is SGHAT and CDR2 FQNNGV. CDR3 length: 19 amino acids. The full variable domain, rest sourced from reference TRBV11-2 and TRBJ1-1, is EAGVAQSPRYKIIEKRQSVAFWCNPISGHATLYWYQQILGQGPKLLIQFQNNGVVDDSQLPKDRFSAERLKGVDSTLKIQPAKLEDSAVYLCASSSRLRTGERGNTEAFFGQGTRLTVV.